The 8 T cell receptor beta chains presented below share a single source sample, sequenced in a study of T cells in Graves' hyperthyroidism and ophthalmopathy. From RNA transcripts, TCR beta CDR3 regions were amplified. Primed by the HTBI set, a first-round RT-PCR was run on the TCR CDR3. TCRdb itself ran the multiplex PCR reads through MiXCR, one entry per CDR3 protein. Counted here are fewer than 850,000 distinct CDR3 sequences, 17% occurring once; the ten biggest clones make up 15%. Sequences were obtained from blood. The receptors were sampled from a middle-aged man with Graves' hyperthyroidism.

The sample holds many counts of this clonotype. V is TRBV28 and J is TRBJ2-3; D ambiguous. The CDR3 contains 15 residues. Trimming cost V 8 bases and J 2 bases, with 17 bases left between them. Germline V gene sequence: CDR1 MDHEN, CDR2 SYDVKM. The chain's CDR3 is CASSVTRAPTDTQYF. The DNA of the CDR3 is TGTGCCAGCTCTGTTACCCGGGCCCCCACAGATACGCAGTATTTT. The full variable domain, in which reference TRBV28 and TRBJ2-3 provide the parts outside the CDR3, is DVKVTQSSRYLVKRTGEKVFLECVQDMDHENMFWYRQDPGLGLRLIYFSYDVKMKEKGDIPEGYSVSREKKERFSLILESASTNQTSMYLCASSVTRAPTDTQYFGPGTRLTVL.

This clonotype was observed many times. The genes are TRBV29-1 and TRBJ1-1, with a tentative D call TRBD1 (6 bases). Germline loops: CDR1 SQVTM, CDR2 ANQGSEA. CDR3 length: 12 amino acids. V was trimmed by 8 bases and J by 0 bases, leaving 10 bases between them. In DNA, the CDR3 is TGCAGCCCGGGACACTTGAACACTGAAGCTTTCTTT. Encoded protein: CSPGHLNTEAFF.

This clonotype appeared many times. The rearrangement uses TRBV20-1 and TRBJ2-1; maybe TRBD2 (6 bases). The germline V and J ends were trimmed by 3 bases and 2 bases, with 11 bases remaining between them. This CDR3 is built from 14 residues. CDR1 and CDR2 (germline): DFQATT, SNEGSKA (reference sequence). The CDR3 sequence: CSASRSGPYNEQFF. The CDR3, as DNA: TGCAGTGCTAGTCGTAGCGGACCCTACAATGAGCAGTTCTTC.

This chain joins TRBV10-2 and TRBJ2-1; D is perhaps TRBD2 (5 bases). Germline V gene lookup returns CDR1 WSHSY and CDR2 SAAADI. V dropped 7 bases and J dropped 3 bases, with 13 bases sitting between them. The CDR3 totals 14 residues. The CDR3 is CASKMEALYNEQFF. CDR3 sequence (DNA): TGCGCCAGCAAAATGGAGGCCCTCTACAATGAGCAGTTCTTC.

This clonotype was seen a few times. This chain uses TRBV10-3 with TRBJ2-1, with 8 positions matching TRBD2. This CDR3 contains 13 residues. After removal of 10 bases from V and 5 bases from J, the junction contained 7 bases not matched to a gene. CDR1 and CDR2 (germline): ENHRY, SYGVKD. CDR3 amino acids: CATGGGANNEQFF. CDR3 nucleotide sequence: TGTGCCACCGGGGGGGGGGCGAACAATGAGCAGTTCTTC.

The chain combines TRBV19 with TRBJ2-3; 9 nucleotides agree with TRBD2. This CDR3 comprises 15 residues. Germline trimming cut 6 bases from V and 5 bases from J; bases unmatched to any gene: 9. CDR1 and CDR2 from the germline V gene are LNHDA and SQIVND (reference sequence). The CDR3 is CASSGLAIIGDTQYF. For the CDR3, the DNA is TGTGCCAGTAGCGGACTAGCGATTATCGGAGATACGCAGTATTTT.

In its sample, this clonotype was seen a few times. The V gene is TRBV19, the J gene TRBJ2-7; D unclear. V lost 1 base and J 1 base, leaving 5 bases between the germline ends. The CDR3 runs 13 residues. Germline V lookup: CDR1 LNHDA, CDR2 SQIVND (reference sequence). CDR3 sequence reads: CASSIAPSYEQYF. CDR3 in DNA: TGTGCCAGTAGTATAGCCCCGTCCTACGAGCAGTACTTC.

This clonotype was detected a few times. This chain joins TRBV6-2 or TRBV6-3 and TRBJ2-4; the D is unclear. V was trimmed by 6 bases and J by 2 bases, leaving 14 bases between them. In germline, CDR1 is MNHEY, CDR2 SVGEGT. The CDR3 is 15 amino acids. CDR3: CASSSLVMTKNIQYF. The CDR3 DNA sequence: TGTGCCAGCAGCTCTTTGGTGATGACCAAAAACATTCAGTACTTC.